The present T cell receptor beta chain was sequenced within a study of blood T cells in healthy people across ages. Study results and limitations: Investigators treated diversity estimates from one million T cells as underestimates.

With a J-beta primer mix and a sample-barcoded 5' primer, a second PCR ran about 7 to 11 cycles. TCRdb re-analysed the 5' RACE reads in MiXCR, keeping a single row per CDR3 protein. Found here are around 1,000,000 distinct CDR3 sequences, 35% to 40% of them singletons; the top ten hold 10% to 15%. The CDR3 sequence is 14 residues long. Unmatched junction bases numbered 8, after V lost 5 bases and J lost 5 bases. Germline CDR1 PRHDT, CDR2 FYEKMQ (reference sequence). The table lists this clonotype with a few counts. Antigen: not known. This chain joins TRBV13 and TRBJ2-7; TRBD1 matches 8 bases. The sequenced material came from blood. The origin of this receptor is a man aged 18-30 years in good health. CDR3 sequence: CASSLDRGLNEQYF. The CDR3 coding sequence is TGTGCCAGCAGCCTCGACAGGGGCCTGAACGAGCAGTACTTC. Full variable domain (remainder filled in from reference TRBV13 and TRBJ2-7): AAGVIQSPRHLIKEKRETATLKCYPIPRHDTVYWYQQGPGQDPQFLISFYEKMQSDKGSIPDRFSAQQFSDYHSELNMSSLELGDSALYFCASSLDRGLNEQYFGPGTRLTVT.